The 17 T cell receptor beta chains below all came from one sample that was sequenced in a study of identical twins. TCRdb re-analysed the 5' RACE reads in MiXCR, keeping a single row per CDR3 protein. The table records roughly 250,000 distinct CDR3 sequences, approximately 6.8% of them present only once. This sample also belongs to another study, concerning yellow fever vaccine responses in identical twins.

What was sequenced was CD8+ T cells sorted from blood. All receptors derive from a woman aged 18-30 years in good health.

This clonotype has just a few counts. The chain employs TRBV5-5 and TRBJ2-1, with D perhaps given as TRBD1 or TRBD2 (7 bases each). CDR1 and CDR2 from the germline V gene are SGHKS and YYEKEE (reference sequence). The CDR3 loop spans 22 amino acids. Deletions cut 1 base from V and 5 bases from J, with 34 bases between. The CDR3 protein is CASSLLTPVGGGASNIDNEQFF. As DNA, the CDR3 is TGTGCCAGCAGCTTGTTGACCCCTGTGGGAGGGGGCGCTTCCAACATAGACAATGAGCAGTTCTTC.

The chain carries TRBV20-1 and TRBJ2-7; the match to TRBD2 covers 9 bases. V lost 4 bases to trimming and J lost 8 bases; unmatched junction nucleotides: 6. Germline lookup yields CDR1 DFQATT and CDR2 SNEGSKA (reference sequence). This CDR3 contains 12 residues. In DNA, the CDR3 is TGCAGTGCTACCTTAGCGGGAGACAAGCAGTACTTC. Its protein is CSATLAGDKQYF.

With respect to this clonotype: A clone one base away is much larger, so this may be a read error. The CDR3 region is CASGEEGGLFAEQFF. CDR3 DNA: TGTGCCAGCGGCGAGGAGGGGGGACTGTTCGCTGAGCAGTTCTTC. The rearrangement joins TRBV9 to TRBJ2-1, with D perhaps given as TRBD1 or TRBD2 (6 bases each). The germline gives CDR1 SGDLS, CDR2 YYNGEE. The CDR3 has 15 amino acids. Between the trimmed V and J ends, which lost 7 bases and 9 bases, there was a span of 23 bases.

This clonotype showed up many times. The V and J genes are TRBV28 and TRBJ2-7, with TRBD1 matching 8 bases. The CDR3 loop spans 13 amino acids. Germline V lookup: CDR1 MDHEN, CDR2 SYDVKM. V gave up 8 bases and J gave up 4 bases; unmatched junction bases: 7. The CDR3 sequence is CASSTGGQYEQYF. CDR3 nucleotides: TGTGCCAGCTCTACAGGGGGTCAATACGAGCAGTACTTC.

This clonotype occurred once. V and J are TRBV5-6 and TRBJ2-5; D ambiguous. Trimming stripped 1 base from V and 4 bases from J, with 8 bases between. The CDR3 runs to 13 residues. CDR1 is SGHDT, CDR2 YYEEEE, per germline. Here the CDR3 DNA reads TGTGCCAGCAGCTTGCGAGTGGTAGAGACCCAGTACTTC. This sequence encodes CASSLRVVETQYF.

This clonotype was seen more than once but under ten times. The V call is TRBV28, the J call TRBJ2-7, with 9 bases lining up with TRBD2. Trimming removed 5 bases from V and 2 bases from J; junction bases left unmatched: 4. CDR1 is MDHEN, CDR2 SYDVKM, per germline. This CDR3 spans 14 amino acids. CDR3 region: CASSGTSKTYEQYV. The CDR3 DNA is TGTGCCAGCAGTGGGACTAGCAAGACCTACGAGCAGTACGTC.

This chain connects TRBV20-1 to TRBJ2-1; TRBD2 matches 9 bases. With V trimmed by 4 bases and J by 4 bases, 14 bases remained unmatched. CDR3 length: 17 residues. CDR1 and CDR2 from the germline V gene are DFQATT and SNEGSKA (reference sequence). Here the CDR3 DNA reads TGCAGTGCTAAAGACCCTTCACTAGCGGGCATTTACAATGAGCAGTTCTTC. Protein product: CSAKDPSLAGIYNEQFF.

This chain links TRBV5-1 with TRBJ2-1; TRBD1 or TRBD2 may be the D gene (6 bases each). V was pared by 0 bases and J by 5 bases, with 15 bases between. The germline CDR1 and CDR2 sequences are SGHRS and YFSETQ. The CDR3 has 16 amino acids. The CDR3 DNA is TGCGCCAGCAGCTTGGCCGTGGGGGGCGGGCACAATGAGCAGTTCTTC. Protein sequence: CASSLAVGGGHNEQFF. Together with reference TRBV5-1 and TRBJ2-1, the CDR3 gives the full variable domain: KAGVTQTPRYLIKTRGQQVTLSCSPISGHRSVSWYQQTPGQGLQFLFEYFSETQRNKGNFPGRFSGRQFSNSRSEMNVSTLELGDSALYLCASSLAVGGGHNEQFFGPGTRLTVL.

The rearrangement uses TRBV6-1 and TRBJ2-3; perhaps TRBD2 as D (6 bases). Per germline, CDR1 MNHNS and CDR2 SASEGT. V lost 2 bases, J lost 6 bases, and 12 bases lay in between. CDR3 length: 14 residues. The CDR3 DNA reads TGTGCCAGCAGTGAATGGGGACTGATGGATACGCAGTATTTT. It is translated as CASSEWGLMDTQYF.

The chain combines TRBV7-6 with TRBJ2-5; 9 bases fit TRBD2. This CDR3 region has 17 residues. CDR1 and CDR2 (germline): SGHVS, FNYEAQ. V lost 1 base to trimming and J lost 5 bases; unmatched junction nucleotides: 11. CDR3 DNA sequence: TGTGCCAGCAGCTTAGTCCCTAGCGGGGACCTTCGGGAGACCCAGTACTTC. Translated, it gives CASSLVPSGDLRETQYF.

This chain connects TRBV3-1 to TRBJ2-3; D gene ambiguous. The V gene's germline CDR1 is LGHDT and CDR2 YNNKEL (reference sequence). The CDR3 extends over 17 amino acids. Trimming cost V 0 bases and J 1 base, with 14 bases left between them. The CDR3 loop reads CASSQDLNSVGTDTQYF. CDR3 nucleotide sequence: TGTGCCAGCAGCCAAGATCTCAATTCCGTCGGCACAGATACGCAGTATTTT.

The V and J genes are TRBV4-1 and TRBJ1-4; 7 nucleotides align to TRBD1. J lost 4 bases, V lost 0 bases, and 11 bases had no gene match. The CDR3 extends over 18 amino acids. Germline V lookup: CDR1 MGHRA, CDR2 YSYEKL. The CDR3 here is CASSQEGWSGTVNEKLFF. CDR3 nucleotide sequence: TGCGCCAGCAGCCAAGAAGGGTGGTCCGGGACAGTTAATGAAAAACTGTTTTTT.

In its sample, this clonotype was seen a few times. J is TRBJ2-5 and V is TRBV28, with 10 bases fitting TRBD2. The germline V gene encodes CDR1 MDHEN and CDR2 SYDVKM. The CDR3 sequence is 16 residues long. After removal of 7 bases from V and 1 base from J, the junction contained 9 bases not matched to a gene. CDR3 nucleotide sequence: TGTGCCAGCAACCTACTAGCGGGAAGCTCCCAAGAGACCCAGTACTTC. Its protein product is CASNLLAGSSQETQYF.

In this sample, this clonotype turned up a few times. This chain uses TRBV12-3 or TRBV12-4 with TRBJ2-1; possible D gene TRBD2, 6 bases. The CDR3 sequence is 18 residues long. With 8 bases removed from V and 0 bases from J, the gap between germline ends came to 23 bases. CDR3 nucleotides: TGTGCCAGCTGCCCAGAGGGAGGAGCGATAAGCTCCTACAATGAGCAGTTCTTC. Its translation: CASCPEGGAISSYNEQFF.

This chain joins TRBV20-1 and TRBJ2-1, with no clear D. This CDR3 contains 13 residues. Germline V gives CDR1 DFQATT, CDR2 SNEGSKA (reference sequence). The V end lost 6 bases, the J end lost 4 bases, and 13 bases lay between the germline ends. The CDR3 DNA follows: TGCAGTGCCAGAAAAGCGACTTACAATGAGCAGTTCTTC. It yields the protein CSARKATYNEQFF.

The sample holds many counts of this clonotype. The chain has TRBV5-1 and TRBJ2-7; TRBD1 is a possible D gene (5 bases). Germline CDR1 SGHRS, CDR2 YFSETQ. The CDR3 has 15 residues. V lost 4 bases to trimming and J lost 0 bases, with 14 bases between them. In nucleotides, the CDR3 is TGCGCCAGCAGCGCTACAGGTGATTACTCCTACGAGCAGTACTTC. It encodes CASSATGDYSYEQYF. The whole variable domain, filled in from reference TRBV5-1 and TRBJ2-7, reads KAGVTQTPRYLIKTRGQQVTLSCSPISGHRSVSWYQQTPGQGLQFLFEYFSETQRNKGNFPGRFSGRQFSNSRSEMNVSTLELGDSALYLCASSATGDYSYEQYFGPGTRLTVT.

This clonotype was seen many times. The rearrangement links TRBV7-9 to TRBJ2-1, with 9 bases lining up with TRBD1. Trimming removed 4 bases from V and 1 base from J; junction bases left unmatched: 8. The CDR3 is made up of 17 amino acids. Per germline, CDR1 SEHNR and CDR2 FQNEAQ (reference sequence). The CDR3 is CASSSRPGQGSYNEQFF. In DNA form, the CDR3 reads TGTGCCAGCAGCTCCAGACCGGGACAGGGATCCTACAATGAGCAGTTCTTC.